Shown below are 19 T cell receptor beta chains from a single sample sequenced in a study of blood T cell repertoires in COVID-19. TCRdb keeps only in-frame clones here, not all; method: immunoSEQ multiplex PCR. The data contain fewer than 250,000 clones, 80% to 90% of them singletons. Sequencing used peripheral blood. Receptors originate from a man aged 50 or older with COVID-19, enrolled during active disease.

In its sample, this clone was seen once. The V gene is TRBV21-1, the J gene TRBJ1-1. TRBV21-1 is a pseudogene locus. The CDR3 is made up of 18 amino acids. CDR3 sequence reads: CASSPQGKGSNGGTEAFF. CDR3 nucleotide sequence: TGTGCCAGCAGCCCCCAGGGAAAGGGATCAAACGGGGGCACTGAAGCTTTCTTT.

The chain employs TRBV28 and TRBJ1-6; the D gene is possibly TRBD1 (6 bases). Trimming took off 7 bases at V and 7 bases at J, with 20 bases between the two ends. Germline V lookup: CDR1 MDHEN, CDR2 SYDVKM. CDR3 size: 16 residues. The CDR3 region is CASTPWGRGRNSPLHF. The CDR3 coding sequence is TGTGCCAGCACCCCCTGGGGGCGGGGGAGAAATTCACCCCTCCACTTT.

The chain joins TRBV7-8 to TRBJ1-4; a possible D gene is TRBD1 (6 bases). The CDR3 covers 15 residues. The V end lost 4 bases, the J end lost 6 bases, and 15 bases lay between the germline ends. Germline V gene lookup returns CDR1 SGHVS and CDR2 FQNEAQ. The CDR3 loop reads CASSSPGTRDEKLFF. The CDR3 nucleotides are TGTGCCAGCAGCTCCCCCGGGACAAGAGATGAAAAACTGTTTTTT. The complete variable domain, with remaining parts taken from reference TRBV7-8 and TRBJ1-4, reads GAGVSQSPRYKVAKRGQDVALRCDPISGHVSLFWYQQALGQGPEFLTYFQNEAQLDKSGLPSDRFFAERPEGSVSTLKIQRTQQEDSAVYLCASSSPGTRDEKLFFGSGTQLSVL.

This chain links TRBV5-1 with TRBJ2-7; a possible D gene is TRBD1 (5 bases). The CDR3 covers 13 residues. Germline-derived CDR1 and CDR2 are SGHRS and YFSETQ. V was trimmed by 0 bases and J by 6 bases, leaving 10 bases between them. The CDR3 DNA reads TGCGCCAGCAGCTTGGACAGGTCAAGCGAGCAGTACTTC. Its protein is CASSLDRSSEQYF.

The chain links TRBV5-1 to TRBJ2-3; TRBD2 matches at 13 bases. The J segment lost 2 bases and the V segment lost 4 bases, leaving 7 bases of the junction unmatched. Looked up from germline, CDR1 is SGHRS and CDR2 is YFSETQ. The CDR3 covers 17 residues. CDR3 nucleotide sequence: TGCGCCAGCAGCCCGGGACTAGCGGGATTTTACACAGATACGCAGTATTTT. Its protein product is CASSPGLAGFYTDTQYF.

The chain uses TRBV5-1 and TRBJ2-2, with TRBD2 matching 8 bases. V was clipped by 3 bases and J by 4 bases; unmatched bases: 8. Germline V gene data show CDR1 as SGHRS and CDR2 as YFSETQ. The CDR3 length is 16 residues. The CDR3 DNA is TGCGCCAGCAGCTCCGGGACTAGTGGGTCCACCGGGGAGCTGTTTTTT. It specifies CASSSGTSGSTGELFF.

The chain couples TRBV4-2 to TRBJ2-3; 9 nucleotides agree with TRBD2. The CDR3 is 14 amino acids. Germline trimming cut 8 bases from V and 0 bases from J; bases unmatched to any gene: 3. The germline gives CDR1 LGHNA, CDR2 YNFKEQ. The CDR3 loop reads CASSGLASTDTQYF. In nucleotides, the CDR3 is TGTGCCAGCTCGGGACTAGCAAGCACAGATACGCAGTATTTT.

V usage is TRBV2 and J usage is TRBJ1-2, with 11 bases fitting TRBD1. Germline CDR1 reads SNHLY; CDR2 reads FYNNEI. V shed 0 bases, J shed 10 bases, and the junction held 7 bases outside the gene matches. CDR3 length equals 15 residues. The CDR3 coding sequence is TGTGCCAGCAGTGAAGCAAGGGGACAGGGGGTCCACTACACCTTC. As protein: CASSEARGQGVHYTF.

Comments on this clone: The same CDR3 also results from other DNA sequences found in this sample. The chain links TRBV9 to TRBJ2-1; D might be TRBD1 (6 bases). V was clipped by 4 bases and J by 2 bases, with 10 bases between them. This CDR3 spans 14 amino acids. Per the germline V gene, CDR1 is SGDLS and CDR2 is YYNGEE. CDR3 loop: CASSPTGTYNEQFF. CDR3 nucleotides: TGTGCCAGCAGCCCTACAGGGACCTACAATGAGCAGTTCTTC.

The chain couples TRBV2 to TRBJ1-2; 9 nucleotides match TRBD1. V lost 6 bases and J lost 8; bases outside the gene matches: 10. The CDR3 is made up of 14 amino acids. Looked up from germline, CDR1 is SNHLY and CDR2 is FYNNEI. CDR3: CASRTDRGGNGYTF. CDR3 coding DNA: TGTGCCAGCAGAACGGACAGGGGAGGGAACGGCTACACCTTC.

The rearrangement uses TRBV4-1 and TRBJ2-7; possible D gene TRBD2, 5 bases. This CDR3 region has 15 residues. The germline V gene has CDR1 MGHRA and CDR2 YSYEKL. V lost 0 bases, J lost 2 bases, and 11 bases lay in between. The CDR3 sequence is CASSQEGGQTYEQYF. In DNA form, the CDR3 reads TGCGCCAGCAGCCAAGAGGGCGGGCAAACCTACGAGCAGTACTTC.

This rearrangement joins TRBV19 to TRBJ1-2; 10 bases align to TRBD1. The V gene end was trimmed by 5 bases and the J gene end by 1 base; junction bases not matched to a gene: 4. This CDR3 contains 15 residues. Germline V gene sequence: CDR1 LNHDA, CDR2 SQIVND (reference sequence). CDR3 protein: CASSSGTGVNYGYTF. CDR3 nucleotides: TGTGCCAGTAGTTCCGGGACAGGGGTTAACTATGGCTACACCTTC.

The rearrangement joins TRBV7-8 to TRBJ2-1; 11 nucleotides line up with TRBD2. Germline V CDR1 and CDR2: SGHVS, FQNEAQ. Unmatched junction bases numbered 9, after V lost 5 bases and J lost 3 bases. CDR3 length: 17 amino acids. CDR3 bases: TGTGCCAGCAGCCCATTACGACTAGCGGGATACTACAATGAGCAGTTCTTC. Protein: CASSPLRLAGYYNEQFF.

The rearrangement uses TRBV7-2 and TRBJ2-5, with 7 bases fitting TRBD2. This CDR3 contains 15 residues. Germline CDR1 SGHTA, CDR2 FQGNSA. J lost 2 bases, V lost 2 bases, and 5 bases had no gene match. The DNA of the CDR3 is TGTGCCAGCAGCTTATCGTACGGGAGGCAAGAGACCCAGTACTTC. Translating it yields CASSLSYGRQETQYF.

As regards this clone: The sample has other DNA sequences that encode this CDR3 too. The DNA of the CDR3 is TGTGCCAGCAGCCAGGGCGGGGAGGACTACGAGCAGTACTTC. This encodes CASSQGGEDYEQYF. V gene TRBV3-1 (or the pseudogene TRBV3-2) combines with J gene TRBJ2-7; possibly TRBD2 for D (6 bases). CDR3 length: 14 residues. Trimming stripped 3 bases from V and 3 bases from J, with 12 bases between. Per germline, CDR1 LGHDT and CDR2 YNNKEL (reference sequence).

The chain joins TRBV18 to TRBJ1-2; D is uncertain. Germline values: CDR1 KGHSH, CDR2 LQKENI. V was pared by 1 base and J by 2 bases, with 8 bases between. CDR3 size: 14 residues. The CDR3, as DNA: TGTGCCAGCTCACCACGCGAGGGAAACTATGGCTACACCTTC. Translation gives CASSPREGNYGYTF.

This clone showed up just once. The rearrangement links TRBV7-2 to TRBJ2-3, with 9 bases identical to TRBD1. J gave up 3 bases and V 5 bases, and 6 bases lay outside the gene matches. Germline V gives CDR1 SGHTA, CDR2 FQGNSA. The CDR3 has 15 residues. CDR3 DNA sequence: TGTGCCAGCAGCCCTGACAGGGGGAAGACAGATACGCAGTATTTT. Encoded protein: CASSPDRGKTDTQYF.

There are a few counts of this clone. The chain couples TRBV5-1 to TRBJ2-1; 12 bases fit TRBD2. Germline assignment: CDR1 SGHRS and CDR2 YFSETQ. V trimming: 2 bases; J trimming: 7 bases; junction bases outside the gene matches: 10. The CDR3 is 17 residues long. The chain's CDR3 is CASSLRLAGEIGNEQFF. DNA for the CDR3: TGCGCCAGCAGCTTAAGACTAGCGGGAGAAATAGGGAATGAGCAGTTCTTC. Drawing the rest from reference TRBV5-1 and TRBJ2-1, the complete variable domain is KAGVTQTPRYLIKTRGQQVTLSCSPISGHRSVSWYQQTPGQGLQFLFEYFSETQRNKGNFPGRFSGRQFSNSRSEMNVSTLELGDSALYLCASSLRLAGEIGNEQFFGPGTRLTVL.

The chain joins TRBV3-1 (or the pseudogene TRBV3-2) to TRBJ2-5, with 10 bases fitting TRBD2. Germline V CDR1 and CDR2: LGHDT, YNNKEL (reference sequence). Trimming removed 0 bases from V and 2 bases from J; junction bases left unmatched: 15. The CDR3 covers 20 residues. The CDR3 is CASSQDFGLAGALRQETQYF. The CDR3 nucleotides are TGTGCCAGCAGCCAAGATTTCGGGCTAGCGGGAGCTTTAAGGCAAGAGACCCAGTACTTC.